The 20 T cell receptor beta chains listed next were all sequenced from one sample in a study of blood T cell repertoires in COVID-19. The repertoire was sequenced with immunoSEQ multiplex PCR; TCRdb's copy has only in-frame clones and lacks some. The sample has 150,000 to 200,000 clones; more than 75% are singletons. Sequenced material: peripheral blood. These receptors all come from a human donor in a cohort sampled during active COVID-19.

The CDR3 reads CASSLAPDQPQHF. The CDR3 region has the DNA TGTGCCAGCAGCTTGGCCCCTGATCAGCCCCAGCATTTT. The J gene is TRBJ1-5, the V gene TRBV5-4; D is ambiguous. CDR1 is SGHNT and CDR2 is YYREEE in the germline V gene (reference sequence). V was shortened by 0 bases and J by 5 bases, with 6 bases between the two germline ends. The CDR3 is made up of 13 amino acids.

The chain has TRBV10-2 and TRBJ1-5; TRBD1 aligns across 7 bases. V lost 7 bases and J lost 4; bases outside the gene matches: 7. The CDR3 totals 14 residues. Germline V gives CDR1 WSHSY, CDR2 SAAADI. CDR3 amino acids: CASTQDRTNQPQHF. The CDR3 coding sequence is TGCGCCAGCACTCAGGACAGGACTAATCAGCCCCAGCATTTT.

The gene calls are TRBV4-1 and TRBJ1-1, with unresolved D. With 4 bases removed from V and 0 bases from J, the gap between germline ends came to 12 bases. This CDR3 spans 15 amino acids. CDR1 and CDR2 from the germline V gene are MGHRA and YSYEKL. CDR3 coding DNA: TGCGCCAGCAGCCCGGTACTAGGGTTGAACACTGAAGCTTTCTTT. The encoded protein is CASSPVLGLNTEAFF.

The genes are TRBV30 and TRBJ1-5, with D tentatively TRBD1 (6 bases). The CDR3 spans 13 residues. V lost 1 base and J 2 bases, leaving 6 bases between the germline ends. The germline gives CDR1 GTSNPN, CDR2 SVGIG (reference sequence). This CDR3 is CAWSEGGNQPQHF. In DNA, the CDR3 is TGTGCCTGGAGTGAGGGGGGCAATCAGCCCCAGCATTTT.

The chain employs TRBV11-2 and TRBJ1-2, with a weak D call TRBD1 (5 bases). This CDR3 is 13 amino acids long. Germline lookup yields CDR1 SGHAT and CDR2 FQNNGV. Trimming stripped 0 bases from V and 7 bases from J, with 9 bases between. CDR3: CASSLEGEGGYTF. The CDR3 DNA is TGTGCCAGCAGCTTAGAAGGGGAGGGTGGCTACACCTTC.

This chain connects TRBV19 to TRBJ1-1, with D perhaps TRBD1 (6 bases). Germline V CDR1 and CDR2: LNHDA, SQIVND (reference sequence). This CDR3 is built from 13 residues. Trimming shortened V by 8 bases and J by 1 base, and 11 bases separated the two germline ends. CDR3 region: CASWKGGNTEAFF. In DNA, the CDR3 is TGTGCCAGTTGGAAAGGGGGGAACACTGAAGCTTTCTTT.

This chain links TRBV5-1 with TRBJ1-1; 11 bases map to TRBD1. The CDR3 loop spans 17 amino acids. V gave up 4 bases and J gave up 0 bases; unmatched junction bases: 8. CDR1 is SGHRS and CDR2 is YFSETQ in the germline V gene. The CDR3 protein is CASSPGTGGFLNTEAFF. The DNA of the CDR3 is TGCGCCAGCAGCCCCGGGACAGGGGGATTTCTGAACACTGAAGCTTTCTTT.

V usage is TRBV30 and J usage is TRBJ1-4; D may be TRBD1 (6 bases). The V and J ends lost 3 bases and 5 bases respectively, with 10 bases between them. CDR1 is GTSNPN, CDR2 SVGIG, per germline (reference sequence). The CDR3 spans 13 residues. In nucleotides, the CDR3 is TGTGCCTGGAGACAGGGCGGGAATGAAAAACTGTTTTTT. Translation: CAWRQGGNEKLFF. Full variable domain (outside the CDR3, taken from reference TRBV30 and TRBJ1-4): SQTIHQWPATLVQPVGSPLSLECTVEGTSNPNLYWYRQAAGRGLQLLFYSVGIGQISSEVPQNLSASRPQDRQFILSSKKLLLSDSGFYLCAWRQGGNEKLFFGSGTQLSVL.

CDR3 DNA: TGCAGTGCATCATACGAGCAGTACTTC. Residues: CSASYEQYF. The V and J genes are TRBV20-1 and TRBJ2-7; D is unresolved. The ends were cut back, 6 bases at V and 4 bases at J, with 4 bases in the middle. CDR3 length: 9 amino acids. Germline V gene data show CDR1 as DFQATT and CDR2 as SNEGSKA (reference sequence).

The V call is TRBV3-1 (or the pseudogene TRBV3-2), the J call TRBJ2-3; 7 bases are a match to TRBD1. From germline, CDR1 is LGHDT and CDR2 YNNKEL (reference sequence). This CDR3 has 16 amino acids. V was clipped by 1 base and J by 2 bases; unmatched bases: 6. The CDR3 region is CASSQGQGVYTDTQYF. For the CDR3, the DNA is TGTGCCAGCAGCCAAGGGCAGGGGGTATACACAGATACGCAGTATTTT.

The chain's CDR3 is CASSYSSQGYEQYF. Here the CDR3 DNA reads TGTGCCAGCAGTTACTCTTCACAGGGCTACGAGCAGTACTTC. This chain links TRBV6-6 with TRBJ2-7; perhaps TRBD1 as D (6 bases). The ends were cut back, 0 bases at V and 3 bases at J, with 9 bases in the middle. This CDR3 region has 14 residues. The germline V gene has CDR1 MNHNY and CDR2 SVGAGI (reference sequence).

This clone was counted once. One base away lies a much larger clone, so this may be a sequencing read error. This chain uses TRBV3-1 (or the pseudogene TRBV3-2) with TRBJ2-1; 10 positions agree with TRBD1. The CDR3 is 15 amino acids. CDR1 LGHDT and CDR2 YNNKEL come from the germline V gene (reference sequence). V lost 4 bases and J lost 0; bases outside the gene matches: 0. The CDR3 nucleotides are TGTGCCAGCAGCCGGACAGGGGGCTCCTACAATGAGCAGTTCTTC. It yields the protein CASSRTGGSYNEQFF.

The chain combines TRBV9 with TRBJ2-1; TRBD2 matches 10 bases. Germline-derived CDR1 and CDR2 are SGDLS and YYNGEE. CDR3 size: 17 residues. The V and J ends lost 0 bases and 6 bases, in that order; junction bases with no gene match: 9. This chain's CDR3 is CASSVGSSGGSGNEQFF. CDR3 nucleotide sequence: TGTGCCAGCAGCGTAGGGAGTAGCGGGGGGTCGGGCAATGAGCAGTTCTTC.

V and J are TRBV10-3 and TRBJ2-5; D uncertain. CDR1 and CDR2 from the germline V gene are ENHRY and SYGVKD. The CDR3 spans 14 residues. V gave up 4 bases and J gave up 0 bases, with 9 bases separating them. In DNA, the CDR3 is TGTGCCATCAGTGTTCGGCAGGACCAAGAGACCCAGTACTTC. Translating it yields CAISVRQDQETQYF.

The chain uses TRBV6-2 or TRBV6-3 and TRBJ2-1; TRBD2 might be the D (6 bases). Germline-derived CDR1 and CDR2 are MNHEY and SVGEGT. The CDR3 consists of 16 residues. Trimming removed 6 bases from V and 5 bases from J, with 20 bases in between. The CDR3 here is CASSPRWGERNNEQFF. The CDR3 nucleotides read TGTGCCAGCAGCCCCCGTTGGGGGGAGAGAAACAATGAGCAGTTCTTC.

This rearrangement joins TRBV7-2 to TRBJ2-1; 12 nucleotides line up with TRBD1. CDR3 length: 17 amino acids. Germline V lookup: CDR1 SGHTA, CDR2 FQGNSA. V lost 1 base to trimming and J lost 6 bases; unmatched junction nucleotides: 7. The CDR3 DNA reads as TGTGCCAGCAGCTTAGATAGGGACAGGGGGCGGCGCAATGAGCAGTTCTTC. It is translated as CASSLDRDRGRRNEQFF.

This clone appeared a few times. This chain uses TRBV7-2 with TRBJ2-1, with D maybe TRBD1 (6 bases). CDR3 length: 13 amino acids. V lost 5 bases to trimming and J lost 11 bases, with 16 bases between them. The V gene's germline CDR1 is SGHTA and CDR2 FQGNSA. The CDR3 DNA is TGTGCCAGCAGCGTGCCGGGACAACAACAGCAGTTCTTC. Protein sequence: CASSVPGQQQQFF. Together with reference TRBV7-2 and TRBJ2-1, the CDR3 gives the full variable domain: GAGVSQSPSNKVTEKGKDVELRCDPISGHTALYWYRQSLGQGLEFLIYFQGNSAPDKSGLPSDRFSAERTGGSVSTLTIQRTQQEDSAVYLCASSVPGQQQQFFGPGTRLTVL.

This clone was seen only once. The chain joins TRBV19 to TRBJ2-5, with 7 bases matching TRBD1. CDR1 LNHDA and CDR2 SQIVND come from the germline V gene (reference sequence). The ends lost 5 bases at V and 7 bases at J; junction bases unmatched: 13. The CDR3 is made up of 15 amino acids. CDR3 region: CASSAGTALTGTQYF. The DNA of the CDR3 is TGTGCCAGTAGTGCCGGGACAGCCCTCACGGGGACCCAGTACTTC.

This clone turned up a few times. J is TRBJ2-2 and V is TRBV10-1; the match to TRBD1 covers 8 bases. The trim removed 10 bases at V and 4 bases at J, leaving 8 bases unmatched. Germline V gene data show CDR1 as WNHNN and CDR2 as SYGVQD (reference sequence). The length of the CDR3 is 14 residues. DNA for the CDR3: TGCGCCAAAACCGACAGGGGCGCCACCGGGGAGCTGTTTTTT. Protein product: CAKTDRGATGELFF.

This clone turned up a few times. V gene TRBV27 combines with J gene TRBJ2-7; perhaps TRBD2 as D (6 bases). CDR3 length equals 14 residues. Germline V gives CDR1 MNHEY, CDR2 SMNVEV (reference sequence). Deletions cut 2 bases from V and 6 bases from J, with 14 bases between. The CDR3 spells CASSLGTHRSEQYF. The CDR3 DNA is TGTGCCAGCAGTTTAGGGACTCATAGGTCCGAGCAGTACTTC.